Shown below are 22 T cell receptor beta chains from a single sample sequenced in a study of OX40 agonist ivuxolimab in advanced cancers. Sequencing was performed with immunoSEQ multiplex PCR; in TCRdb, only in-frame clones are kept and a portion is missing. The sample shows about 79,000 clones, approximately 94% of them seen only once. The specimen was CD4+ or CD8+ T cells sorted from blood, collected in a trial of the OX40 agonist ivuxolimab. The source of these receptors is an adult with an advanced solid tumor such as melanoma, head and neck, liver or kidney cancer.

This clone was observed a handful of times. CDR3 residues: CASSLSLRGQPQHF. In DNA form, the CDR3 reads TGTGCCAGCAGTTTGTCCCTGCGGGGGCAGCCCCAGCATTTT. The chain recombines TRBV27 with TRBJ1-5, with a possible D match to TRBD1 (5 bases). The CDR3 is 14 residues long. The V gene lost 3 bases and the J gene lost 7 bases, with 13 bases spanning the gap. Looked up from germline, CDR1 is MNHEY and CDR2 is SMNVEV (reference sequence).

V and J are TRBV11-2 and TRBJ1-5; 8 bases agree with TRBD1. V lost 10 bases to trimming and J lost 4 bases; unmatched junction nucleotides: 21. CDR1 and CDR2 (germline): SGHAT, FQNNGV. The CDR3 extends over 18 amino acids. The CDR3 DNA follows: TGTGCCACCCCCCCCGTTTCCATTCAGGGGGCACGTAATCAGCCCCAGCATTTT. Amino acid sequence: CATPPVSIQGARNQPQHF.

The chain has TRBV7-9 and TRBJ2-7; D remains ambiguous. The CDR3 consists of 13 residues. The ends were cut back, 3 bases at V and 2 bases at J, with 8 bases in the middle. Germline values: CDR1 SEHNR, CDR2 FQNEAQ (reference sequence). CDR3 DNA: TGTGCCAGCAGCTTTTATGGGACCTACGAGCAGTACTTC. Its translation: CASSFYGTYEQYF. The variable domain in full, completed from reference TRBV7-9 and TRBJ2-7, reads DTGVSQNPRHKITKRGQNVTFRCDPISEHNRLYWYRQTLGQGPEFLTYFQNEAQLEKSRLLSDRFSAERPKGSFSTLEIQRTEQGDSAMYLCASSFYGTYEQYFGPGTRLTVT.

This clone was observed once. The V and J genes are TRBV13 and TRBJ2-1; no clear D. The CDR3 totals 11 residues. V shed 3 bases and J shed 9 bases, with 6 bases lying between them. CDR1 and CDR2 from the germline V gene are PRHDT and FYEKMQ (reference sequence). The CDR3 loop reads CASSLVGEQFF. The CDR3, as DNA: TGTGCCAGCAGCTTGGTTGGTGAGCAGTTCTTC.

The V and J genes are TRBV6-4 and TRBJ2-2, with D uncertain. V lost 1 base and J 4 bases, leaving 13 bases between the germline ends. Germline values: CDR1 MRHNA, CDR2 SNTAGT. The CDR3 runs to 16 residues. This CDR3 reads CASSDFSGRVTGELFF. Here the CDR3 DNA reads TGTGCCAGCAGTGACTTTTCAGGCAGAGTCACCGGGGAGCTGTTTTTT.

This chain links TRBV5-6 with TRBJ2-5, with D maybe TRBD1 (5 bases). Trimming shortened V by 4 bases and J by 5 bases, and 12 bases separated the two germline ends. Germline assignment: CDR1 SGHDT and CDR2 YYEEEE. The CDR3 loop spans 13 amino acids. The CDR3 DNA reads TGTGCCAGCAGCCGGACATCTAAGGAGACCCAGTACTTC. Translated: CASSRTSKETQYF.

The J gene is TRBJ1-1, the V gene TRBV6-6; TRBD1 aligns across 7 bases. Unmatched junction bases numbered 4, after V lost 2 bases and J lost 10 bases. Germline CDR1 and CDR2: MNHNY and SVGAGI (reference sequence). The CDR3 has 12 amino acids. CDR3: CASSYLDRVAFF. The CDR3 coding sequence is TGTGCCAGCAGTTACCTTGACAGGGTAGCTTTCTTT.

The V gene is TRBV14, the J gene TRBJ2-1, with D uncertain. CDR1 is SGHDN, CDR2 FVKESK, per germline. V was trimmed by 3 bases and J by 1 base, leaving 4 bases between them. The CDR3 extends over 13 amino acids. CDR3 nucleotide sequence: TGTGCCAGCAGCCACGGGTCCTACAATGAGCAGTTCTTC. It specifies CASSHGSYNEQFF. Full variable domain (missing parts from reference TRBV14 and TRBJ2-1): EAGVTQFPSHSVIEKGQTVTLRCDPISGHDNLYWYRRVMGKEIKFLLHFVKESKQDESGMPNNRFLAERTGGTYSTLKVQPAELEDSGVYFCASSHGSYNEQFFGPGTRLTVL.

The genes are TRBV14 and TRBJ2-6, with D perhaps given as TRBD1 or TRBD2 (6 bases each). In germline, CDR1 is SGHDN, CDR2 FVKESK. The CDR3 totals 20 residues. Trimming cost V 1 base and J 2 bases, with 21 bases left between them. The CDR3 loop reads CASSQVEWRERGPGANVLTF. The CDR3 bases are TGTGCCAGCAGCCAAGTGGAATGGCGGGAACGGGGGCCTGGGGCCAACGTCCTGACTTTC.

V gene TRBV6-6 combines with J gene TRBJ1-5, with D possibly matching TRBD1 (5 bases). Trimming took off 5 bases at V and 4 bases at J, with 12 bases between the two ends. Germline V gene data show CDR1 as MNHNY and CDR2 as SVGAGI (reference sequence). CDR3 size: 14 residues. The CDR3 nucleotides read TGTGCCAGCAGTGCGGGACCTCTGAATCAGCCCCAGCATTTT. Translated: CASSAGPLNQPQHF.

The gene calls are TRBV5-1 and TRBJ2-7; 9 nucleotides line up with TRBD1. The V segment lost 0 bases and the J segment 4 bases; nucleotides outside the gene matches: 8. The CDR3 sequence is 16 residues long. Germline CDR1 is SGHRS and CDR2 is YFSETQ. The CDR3: CASSLAHSGQGYEQYF. CDR3 nucleotide sequence: TGCGCCAGCAGCTTGGCACACTCGGGACAGGGATACGAGCAGTACTTC.

The rearrangement links TRBV5-4 to TRBJ2-1; no firm D call. Germline V lookup: CDR1 SGHNT, CDR2 YYREEE (reference sequence). CDR3 length: 14 residues. The V end was cut by 2 bases, the J end by 2 bases, with 8 bases between. CDR3: CASSFWTTYNEQFF. CDR3 DNA sequence: TGTGCCAGCAGCTTTTGGACGACCTACAATGAGCAGTTCTTC.

The chain links TRBV7-9 to TRBJ1-2; no firm D call. V lost 4 bases to trimming and J lost 5 bases, with 5 bases between them. The CDR3 is 11 amino acids. Germline V gene data show CDR1 as SEHNR and CDR2 as FQNEAQ (reference sequence). CDR3 residues: CASSSNYGYTF. CDR3 DNA: TGTGCCAGCAGCTCCAATTATGGCTACACCTTC.

This clone was observed a few times. The germline gene is not matched at one end of the junction; a read error may be the cause. V usage is TRBV28 and J usage is TRBJ1-6, with 7 nucleotides matching TRBD1. The CDR3 is made up of 14 amino acids. Germline values: CDR1 MDHEN, CDR2 SYDVKM. The CDR3 loop reads CATSTGTEFSSLHF. Written as DNA, the CDR3 is TGTGCCACCAGTACCGGGACAGAATTCTCCTCCCTCCACTTT.

The chain carries TRBV6-1 and TRBJ2-5, with a weak D call TRBD1 (6 bases). Germline V gene lookup returns CDR1 MNHNS and CDR2 SASEGT. The CDR3 consists of 15 residues. V was pared by 3 bases and J by 0 bases, with 11 bases between. The CDR3: CASSEITGYQETQYF. The CDR3 nucleotides are TGTGCCAGCAGTGAGATTACAGGGTACCAAGAGACCCAGTACTTC.

This sequence joins TRBV27 and TRBJ2-3; 7 positions agree with TRBD2. The V and J ends lost 6 bases and 5 bases, in that order; junction bases with no gene match: 8. This CDR3 contains 14 residues. Germline V gene data show CDR1 as MNHEY and CDR2 as SMNVEV (reference sequence). The CDR3 loop reads CASSRGELLDTQYF. The CDR3 DNA reads as TGTGCCAGCAGCCGGGGGGAGTTGCTAGATACGCAGTATTTT.

This rearrangement joins TRBV27 to TRBJ2-7; TRBD1 matches at 7 bases. The CDR3 has 14 residues. Germline V gene sequence: CDR1 MNHEY, CDR2 SMNVEV (reference sequence). With V trimmed by 7 bases and J by 2 bases, 8 bases remained unmatched. The CDR3 reads CASTFRDRPYEQYF. In DNA form, the CDR3 reads TGTGCCAGCACCTTCCGGGACAGACCCTACGAGCAGTACTTC.

The chain couples TRBV7-8 to TRBJ2-1; 9 positions match TRBD2. This CDR3 region has 15 residues. V was clipped by 3 bases and J by 9 bases; unmatched bases: 9. Germline V gives CDR1 SGHVS, CDR2 FQNEAQ. The CDR3 loop is CASSFPPSGIGEQFF. CDR3 in DNA: TGTGCCAGCAGCTTTCCACCTAGCGGGATTGGTGAGCAGTTCTTC. The full variable domain, with the rest looked up from reference TRBV7-8 and TRBJ2-1, is GAGVSQSPRYKVAKRGQDVALRCDPISGHVSLFWYQQALGQGPEFLTYFQNEAQLDKSGLPSDRFFAERPEGSVSTLKIQRTQQEDSAVYLCASSFPPSGIGEQFFGPGTRLTVL.

With respect to this clone: The same CDR3 is also encoded by other DNA sequences in this sample. This sequence joins TRBV7-9 and TRBJ1-1; maybe TRBD1 (5 bases). CDR3 length: 15 residues. Germline values: CDR1 SEHNR, CDR2 FQNEAQ (reference sequence). Deletions cut 5 bases from V and 0 bases from J, with 13 bases between. As DNA, the CDR3 is TGTGCCAGCAGCCCCCCAGGGAGGGTGAACACTGAAGCTTTCTTT. Protein product: CASSPPGRVNTEAFF.

The V gene is TRBV13, the J gene TRBJ1-2, with D tentatively TRBD1 (6 bases). This CDR3 has 16 amino acids. V was clipped by 0 bases and J by 4 bases, with 15 bases between them. Germline assignment: CDR1 PRHDT and CDR2 FYEKMQ (reference sequence). Here the CDR3 DNA reads TGTGCCAGCAGCTTAGGGAGGGCTCGAGGGGGCTATGGCTACACCTTC. This translates into CASSLGRARGGYGYTF.

V and J are TRBV9 and TRBJ1-3, with D unclear. Per the germline V gene, CDR1 is SGDLS and CDR2 is YYNGEE. The CDR3 extends over 14 amino acids. Trimming took off 0 bases at V and 2 bases at J, with 6 bases between the two ends. CDR3 in amino acids: CASSVGGPGNTIYF. The CDR3 region has the DNA TGTGCCAGCAGCGTAGGCGGGCCTGGAAACACCATATATTTT.

This rearrangement joins TRBV27 to TRBJ2-3; TRBD2 matches at 10 bases. This CDR3 has 17 amino acids. Unmatched junction bases numbered 11, after V lost 7 bases and J lost 1 base. CDR1 and CDR2 (germline): MNHEY, SMNVEV (reference sequence). The CDR3 DNA is TGTGCCAGCAAGAGAGCTAGCGGGAGCCTCCGCACAGATACGCAGTATTTT. It encodes CASKRASGSLRTDTQYF.